This T cell receptor (beta chain) was profiled in a study of blood T cell repertoires in COVID-19. Overall study: COVID-19 samples from acute and convalescent phases originated in the United States, Italy and Spain.

Original processing methods: Amplifying reference gene primers gave estimates of nucleated cell counts. Repertoires were generated with immunoSEQ multiplex PCR, while TCRdb's copy carries only in-frame clones and drops some. V, J and clone size reflect that table, while D and trimming were determined from the DNA. The table shows 34,000 or so clones, with about 85% occurring only once. Germline CDR1 and CDR2: SGHKS and YYEKEE (reference sequence). The junction had 1 base not matched to a gene; V was cut back by 3 bases and J by 1 base. The CDR3 consists of 13 residues. The specimen was peripheral blood. The gene calls are TRBV5-5 and TRBJ2-7; the match to TRBD1 covers 7 bases. The sequence came from a man aged 50 or older with active or convalescent COVID-19. The CDR3 nucleotides read TGTGCCAGCAGCTGGGACAGATCCTACGAGCAGTACTTC. Translation: CASSWDRSYEQYF.